This entry lists 11 T cell receptor beta chains sequenced from one sample in a study of blood T cell repertoires in COVID-19. Sequencing used immunoSEQ multiplex PCR; TCRdb keeps in-frame clones, though not all of them. Found here are under 200,000 clones, 86% of them singletons; the top ten hold over 7%. The sequenced sample consisted of peripheral blood. The receptors originated from a woman of 80 years or more in a cohort sampled during active or convalescent COVID-19.

The chain combines TRBV28 with TRBJ1-3; TRBD1 matches at 10 bases. The germline V gene has CDR1 MDHEN and CDR2 SYDVKM. The CDR3 has 16 residues. V shed 6 bases, J shed 4 bases, and the junction held 9 bases outside the gene matches. The CDR3 sequence is CASSLDRGLEGNTIYF. The CDR3 coding sequence is TGTGCCAGCAGCCTCGACAGGGGGCTAGAGGGAAACACCATATATTTT.

The rearrangement links TRBV4-1 to TRBJ1-1, with D possibly matching TRBD1 (6 bases). The CDR3 loop spans 15 amino acids. V was trimmed by 3 bases and J by 11 bases, leaving 22 bases between them. Germline values: CDR1 MGHRA, CDR2 YSYEKL. The CDR3: CASSHARRDNRGAFF. In nucleotides, the CDR3 is TGCGCCAGCAGCCACGCTCGAAGGGACAACCGCGGGGCTTTCTTT.

CDR3 sequence (DNA): TGTGCCAGCAGCTATAACAGGGGGGGAGGCTACACCTTC. Translation: CASSYNRGGGYTF. The gene calls are TRBV3-1 (or the pseudogene TRBV3-2) and TRBJ1-2, with 8 nucleotides matching TRBD1. CDR3 size: 13 residues. CDR1 is LGHDT, CDR2 YNNKEL, per germline (reference sequence). V lost 5 bases to trimming and J lost 8 bases; unmatched junction nucleotides: 7.

The chain combines TRBV5-1 with TRBJ1-2, with 7 bases matching TRBD1. V shed 2 bases and J 0 bases; nucleotides not matched to a gene: 4. This CDR3 has 15 amino acids. Germline CDR1 SGHRS, CDR2 YFSETQ. DNA of the CDR3: TGCGCCAGCAGCTTTAACAGGGGAGCTAACTATGGCTACACCTTC. As protein: CASSFNRGANYGYTF.

The chain employs TRBV7-9 and TRBJ1-2; D is perhaps TRBD1 (5 bases). This CDR3 is 15 amino acids long. Germline CDR1 reads SEHNR; CDR2 reads FQNEAQ (reference sequence). The germline V and J ends were trimmed by 5 bases and 4 bases, with 17 bases remaining between them. CDR3 protein: CASSAWGSSFYGYTF. The CDR3 region has the DNA TGTGCCAGCAGCGCCTGGGGCAGTTCCTTCTATGGCTACACCTTC.

The chain recombines TRBV9 with TRBJ2-1, with TRBD1 matching over 9 bases. The germline V gene encodes CDR1 SGDLS and CDR2 YYNGEE. The V segment lost 3 bases and the J segment 5 bases; nucleotides outside the gene matches: 3. This CDR3 has 14 amino acids. The CDR3 loop reads CASSEGTGNNEQFF. The CDR3 bases are TGTGCCAGCAGCGAGGGGACAGGGAACAATGAGCAGTTCTTC.

V gene TRBV11-3 combines with J gene TRBJ2-3, with 7 bases fitting TRBD2. Germline V gives CDR1 SGHNT, CDR2 YENEEA. This CDR3 is built from 17 residues. J was trimmed by 4 bases and V by 4 bases; bases with no gene match: 14. CDR3 nucleotide sequence: TGTGCCAGCAGCTCACAGAGGGAGGGCTCTTTGGCAGATACGCAGTATTTT. It specifies CASSSQREGSLADTQYF.

This chain uses TRBV5-1 with TRBJ2-5; D is perhaps TRBD1 (5 bases). The CDR3 covers 15 residues. Trimming cost V 4 bases and J 2 bases, with 15 bases left between them. Germline V gives CDR1 SGHRS, CDR2 YFSETQ. The CDR3 nucleotides read TGCGCCAGCAGCCAGATAGAGACAGCACAAGAGACCCAGTACTTC. This codes for CASSQIETAQETQYF.

The J gene is TRBJ1-3, the V gene TRBV30; D not resolved. Trimming left V 5 bases short and J 1 base short, with 6 bases between. The V gene's germline CDR1 is GTSNPN and CDR2 SVGIG (reference sequence). The CDR3 runs to 12 residues. CDR3 nucleotides: TGTGCCTGGGCCTCTTCTGGAAACACCATATATTTT. It codes for CAWASSGNTIYF.

This chain links TRBV11-3 with TRBJ2-7; tentative D call: TRBD1 (6 bases). In germline, CDR1 is SGHNT, CDR2 YENEEA. CDR3 length equals 13 residues. The V end lost 5 bases, the J end lost 5 bases, and 13 bases lay between the germline ends. CDR3 protein: CASSDQQGNEQYF. CDR3 nucleotides: TGTGCCAGCAGCGACCAACAGGGTAACGAGCAGTACTTC.

This chain joins TRBV11-3 and TRBJ1-2; 7 bases fit TRBD1. Germline V gives CDR1 SGHNT, CDR2 YENEEA. The V and J ends lost 5 bases and 6 bases, in that order; junction bases with no gene match: 12. CDR3 length equals 15 residues. CDR3 nucleotide sequence: TGTGCCAGCAGCCCCTCCAGAGGGGGCAGCAATGGCTACACCTTC. Its translation is CASSPSRGGSNGYTF.